This is a list of T cell receptor beta chains from one sample in a study of beta chain features in type 1 diabetes. Method: immunoSEQ multiplex PCR; TCRdb's copy keeps in-frame clones and lacks some. Counted here are roughly 170,000 clones, about 12% occurring once; the ten biggest clones make up about 0.59%. Sequencing was performed on central memory CD4+ T cells from blood. The receptors originated from a woman aged 18-30 years in good health. CDR3s include the opening cysteine and the closing phenylalanine or tryptophan. Each record gives: CDR3 DNA, CDR3 protein, clone size, J gene, D gene, V gene. The D gene is left open where the match is weak. A clone size is listed for some rows: how often the clone was seen (once, few, many), or a class if it is expanded.

TGTGCTAGCAGCCTAGGGACTAGCGGCACAGATACGCAGTATTTT	CASSLGTSGTDTQYF	-	TRBJ2-3	TRBD2	TRBV7-7
TGTGCCAGCAGCAGGGGACAGGGTTTAGAGACCCAGTACTTC	CASSRGQGLETQYF	few	TRBJ2-5	TRBD1	TRBV5-8
TGTGCCAGCAGCACAGGAGGCGGGAGGGTCACAGATACGCAGTATTTT	CASSTGGGRVTDTQYF	few	TRBJ2-3	TRBD2	TRBV7-9
TGTGCCACCAGCAGGCGTAAGGGGGAAGGGCAGCCCCAGCATTTT	CATSRRKGEGQPQHF	few	TRBJ1-5	-	TRBV15
TGTGCCAGCAGTGAGACGGGACAAAAGAACACTGAAGCTTTCTTT	CASSETGQKNTEAFF	-	TRBJ1-1	-	TRBV2
TGTGCCAGCAGTCGTGACCTGGCGGGCATTCAGTACTTC	CASSRDLAGIQYF	-	TRBJ2-4	-	TRBV7-3
TGTGCCAGTAGTATACAGGGGAGCGGGACTAGCGGGCCTTCCAAAAACATTCAGTACTTC	CASSIQGSGTSGPSKNIQYF	once	TRBJ2-4	TRBD2	TRBV19
TGTGCCAGCAGCTTAATCGCCGGACAGGGAAATGAAAAACTGTTTTTT	CASSLIAGQGNEKLFF	-	TRBJ1-4	TRBD1	TRBV5-6
TGTGCCAGCAGGATAACAGGGATCTCCTACGAGCAGTACTTC	CASRITGISYEQYF	-	TRBJ2-7	-	TRBV2
TGTGCCAGCAGCTCCCCTAGTCGACAGGGGCAAGGAAGATATGGCTACACCTTC	CASSSPSRQGQGRYGYTF	few	TRBJ1-2	TRBD1	TRBV5-4
TGCGCCAGCAGCTCTGGACAGGTTGGAACCGGGGAGCTGTTTTTT	CASSSGQVGTGELFF	few	TRBJ2-2	TRBD1	TRBV5-1
TGCGCCAGCAGCCCCTGGACAGGAAGTTACACAGATACGCAGTATTTT	CASSPWTGSYTDTQYF	few	TRBJ2-3	TRBD1	TRBV5-1
TGTGCTAGCAGCTTAGGTCCGGCGGGAGGGCCCGGCGGTGAGCAGTTCTTC	CASSLGPAGGPGGEQFF	many	TRBJ2-1	TRBD2	TRBV7-7
TGCGCCAGCACGGATACAGGGAGGGCCTACAATGAGCAGTTCTTC	CASTDTGRAYNEQFF	few	TRBJ2-1	-	TRBV5-1
TGTGCCAGCAGCGGCGGGGGCACCCAAGAGACCCAGTACTTC	CASSGGGTQETQYF	-	TRBJ2-5	-	TRBV5-4
TGTGCCAGCAGTGCTCAAGGGGGCAGGGCGAACACCGGGGAGCTGTTTTTT	CASSAQGGRANTGELFF	-	TRBJ2-2	TRBD1	TRBV6-1
TGTGCCAGCAGCCAAGCGACCGGGACATCCGAAGAGACCCAGTACTTC	CASSQATGTSEETQYF	-	TRBJ2-5	-	TRBV4-2
TGTGCCAGCTCACCAGAAGGATCGGGGAGGGTCGGCTACACCTTC	CASSPEGSGRVGYTF	few	TRBJ1-2	-	TRBV18
TGTGCCATCAGTGATCAGGGAATGAACACTGAAGCTTTCTTT	CAISDQGMNTEAFF	few	TRBJ1-1	-	TRBV10-3
TGTGCCAGCAGCCAAGTTGGGACTAGCGGGAGCAACGAGCAGTACTTC	CASSQVGTSGSNEQYF	-	TRBJ2-7	TRBD2	TRBV4-2
TGTGCCAGCAGCGTAGAAACTAGCGGTACCGGGGAGCTGTTTTTT	CASSVETSGTGELFF	few	TRBJ2-2	TRBD2	TRBV9
TGCGCCAGTCGTAGAGACAGGAACACTGAAGCTTTCTTT	CASRRDRNTEAFF	-	TRBJ1-1	-	TRBV5-1
TGCGCCAGCAGCTCCAACGGGGGGGGCACAGATACGCAGTATTTT	CASSSNGGGTDTQYF	-	TRBJ2-3	TRBD2	TRBV5-1
TGTGCCAGCAGCTTAGTACAGCACAATGAGCAGTTCTTC	CASSLVQHNEQFF	-	TRBJ2-1	-	TRBV7-8
TGTGCCTGGAGTCTCAATAGCGGGAGTTCCTACAATGAGCAGTTCTTC	CAWSLNSGSSYNEQFF	many	TRBJ2-1	TRBD2	TRBV30
TGTGCCAGCAGCTCAACGGTCGGCTATGGCTACACCTTC	CASSSTVGYGYTF	-	TRBJ1-2	-	TRBV7-8
TGCAGCGTGGAGGGTCTAGCGACCAGCACAGATACGCAGTATTTT	CSVEGLATSTDTQYF	few	TRBJ2-3	-	TRBV29-1
TGCGCCAGCAGCTCGACTAGCGGGAGCAATGAGCAGTTCTTC	CASSSTSGSNEQFF	few	TRBJ2-1	TRBD2	TRBV5-1
TGTGCCAGCAGTTTAGGGGGACTAGCGGACTCCTACGAGCAGTACTTC	CASSLGGLADSYEQYF	few	TRBJ2-7	TRBD2	TRBV28
TGCAGCGTTGGAAGAGGAGGCCAGGGGGCTACCGGGGAGCTGTTTTTT	CSVGRGGQGATGELFF	few	TRBJ2-2	TRBD1	TRBV29-1
TGCAGCGTTGAAAGGACTAGAAACACAGATACGCAGTATTTT	CSVERTRNTDTQYF	few	TRBJ2-3	TRBD2	TRBV29-1